The rows below give T cell receptor beta chains drawn from one sample of a study of follicular helper T cells after annual influenza vaccination. Assay: immunoSEQ multiplex PCR; the TCRdb copy retains only in-frame clones and omits some. This sample has about 9,600 clones, with over 75% found just once. The sample here was CXCR5- memory CD4+ T cells sorted from blood, taken 7 days after influenza vaccination. The origin of the receptors is an adult who received the influenza vaccine. Both conserved end residues are part of each CDR3. D genes are given only for firm matches. Some rows have no size entry. The others give once, few or many, or a class for an expanded clone.

J gene | D gene | clone size | V gene | CDR3 DNA | CDR3 protein
TRBJ2-1 | TRBD2 | - | TRBV18 | TGTGCCAGCTCACCAAGAAGCGGGAGAGGAGCGAATGAGCAGTTCTTC | CASSPRSGRGANEQFF
TRBJ2-1 | TRBD1 | - | TRBV25-1 | TGTGCCAGCCGGGACGACAGGGGACCCTATGAGCAGTTCTTC | CASRDDRGPYEQFF
TRBJ1-2 | TRBD1 | - | TRBV28 | TGTGCCACCTCTGACAGGGTAGGAGGCTACACCTTC | CATSDRVGGYTF
TRBJ2-5 | - | - | TRBV5-4 | TGTGCCAGCAGCTTCCCAGGGCGCGGGCAAGAGACCCAGTACTTC | CASSFPGRGQETQYF
TRBJ2-2 | TRBD1 | - | TRBV28 | TGTGCCAGCAGTTTAAGGACAGGGGCCTACACCGGGGAGCTGTTTTTT | CASSLRTGAYTGELFF
TRBJ2-1 | TRBD2 | few | TRBV5-1 | TGCGCCAGCAGCAGCCCGACTAGCGGGGATTACAATGAGCAGTTCTTC | CASSSPTSGDYNEQFF
TRBJ1-5 | - | - | TRBV30 | TGTGCCTGGAGTTTTAATAGCAATCAGCCCCAGCATTTT | CAWSFNSNQPQHF
TRBJ2-1 | TRBD2 | - | TRBV11-2 | TGTGCCAGCAGCCCCGGACTAGCGGGGGGAATTCAGCAGTTCTTC | CASSPGLAGGIQQFF
TRBJ2-2 | - | - | TRBV5-1 | TGCGCCAGCAGCTTTGGGGCAGCCGGGGAGCTGTTTTTT | CASSFGAAGELFF
TRBJ2-5 | TRBD2 | - | TRBV27 | TGTGCCAGCATGCCGGGAGGCAGCCCCCAAGAGACCCAGTACTTC | CASMPGGSPQETQYF
TRBJ1-2 | TRBD1 | few | TRBV19 | TGTGCCAGTAGTGTCGACAGGGGGCAAGACGGCTACACCTTC | CASSVDRGQDGYTF
TRBJ1-2 | - | - | TRBV30 | TGTGCCTGGAGTGCGACAGTGGATGGCTACACCTTC | CAWSATVDGYTF
TRBJ1-5 | - | - | TRBV28 | TGTGCCAGCACTACCGGGACACAGAATCAGCCCCAGCATTTT | CASTTGTQNQPQHF
TRBJ2-2 | - | - | TRBV5-1 | TGCGCCAGCAGCTTGGCTGTAACAGCGAACACCGGGGAGCTGTTTTTT | CASSLAVTANTGELFF
TRBJ2-1 | TRBD1 | - | TRBV7-6 | TGTGCCAGCAGCTACGTCCAGGGGGTTACCTCCAATGAGCAGTTCTTC | CASSYVQGVTSNEQFF
TRBJ1-6 | - | - | TRBV9 | TGTGCCAGCAGCGTAGGGAGCTCCTATAATTCACCCCTCCACTTT | CASSVGSSYNSPLHF
TRBJ1-2 | - | - | TRBV7-8 | TGTGCCAGCAGCCCCTCTGCAGGGAACTATGGCTACACCTTC | CASSPSAGNYGYTF
TRBJ1-1 | TRBD1 | - | TRBV6-1 | TGTGCCAGCAGTGATATTCTACAGGGGATGAACACTGAAGCTTTCTTT | CASSDILQGMNTEAFF
TRBJ1-2 | - | - | TRBV28 | TGTGCCAGCAGTTTATCGTTTTTCGGCTACACCTTC | CASSLSFFGYTF
TRBJ1-2 | - | - | TRBV28 | TGTGCCAGCAGAGGGACGGGATACTATGGCTACACCTTC | CASRGTGYYGYTF
TRBJ2-2 | - | - | TRBV28 | TGTGCCAGCAGTTTATCATCTCGGCGGACCGGGGAGCTGTTTTTT | CASSLSSRRTGELFF
TRBJ2-1 | - | once | TRBV14 | TGTGCCAGCAGTTTTGGTCGCTACTCCTACAATGAGCAGTTCTTC | CASSFGRYSYNEQFF
TRBJ2-3 | - | - | TRBV29-1 | TGCAGCGTCGACGGGGGGCACACAGATACGCAGTATTTT | CSVDGGHTDTQYF
TRBJ2-5 | TRBD1 | - | TRBV5-1 | TGCGCCAGCAGCGGACGCAGGGGGCAAGAGACCCAGTACTTC | CASSGRRGQETQYF
TRBJ1-6 | - | - | TRBV28 | TGTGCCAGCAGTCGACTTAGGTCACCCCTCCACTTT | CASSRLRSPLHF
TRBJ2-2 | - | - | TRBV7-2 | TGTGCCAGCAGCTCCCAGGGTTTAGACACCGGGGAGCTGTTTTTT | CASSSQGLDTGELFF
TRBJ2-5 | TRBD2 | - | TRBV27 | TGTGCCAGCAGTACTACCAGCGGGGCCCAGTACCAAGAGACCCAGTACTTC | CASSTTSGAQYQETQYF
TRBJ1-1 | - | - | TRBV7-9 | TGTGCCAGCAGCCGAACCTTCGGAGGCACTGAAGCTTTCTTT | CASSRTFGGTEAFF
TRBJ1-3 | - | - | TRBV28 | TGTGCCAGCAGAGAGCCCGGGACAAGAAGCTCTGGAAACACCATATATTTT | CASREPGTRSSGNTIYF
TRBJ1-3 | - | - | TRBV18 | TGTGCCAGCTCTCAAGATCCCCCCCAGGGAGCAAACACCATATATTTT | CASSQDPPQGANTIYF
TRBJ2-6 | - | - | TRBV5-1 | TGCGCCAGCAGCTTGGGGGGTGACACTGGGGCCAACGTCCTGACTTTC | CASSLGGDTGANVLTF
TRBJ2-1 | - | - | TRBV19 | TGTGCCAGTAGTCCGCAGACAGGTAACAATGAGCAGTTCTTC | CASSPQTGNNEQFF
TRBJ1-5 | - | - | TRBV6-6 | TGTGCCAGCACCGACAATAGCAATCAGCCCCAGCATTTT | CASTDNSNQPQHF
TRBJ2-1 | TRBD2 | once | TRBV7-3 | TGTGCCAGCAGCCCTAGCGGGGGGGCCTCCTACAATGAGCAGTTCTTC | CASSPSGGASYNEQFF
TRBJ1-4 | - | - | TRBV21-1 | TGTGCCAGCAGCAAAATCGCAGGCAGCAAACTGTTTTTT | CASSKIAGSKLFF
TRBJ2-1 | TRBD2 | - | TRBV9 | TGTGCCAGCAGCAGCGGGAACGTCGGTAATGAGCAGTTCTTC | CASSSGNVGNEQFF
TRBJ1-2 | - | once | TRBV15 | TGTGCCACCAGCAGAGATTACAGCCTCGATAACTATGGCTACACCTTC | CATSRDYSLDNYGYTF
TRBJ2-3 | TRBD2 | - | TRBV4-1 | TGCGCCAGCAGCCAAAATGTTCTAGCGGGAAGCACAGATACGCAGTATTTT | CASSQNVLAGSTDTQYF
TRBJ2-7 | - | - | TRBV5-8 | TGTGCCAGCAGCTTACCGGGACTGATTTACGAGCAGTACTTC | CASSLPGLIYEQYF
TRBJ2-3 | - | - | TRBV2 | TGTGCCAGCAGTGAAATGGGATCTAGCACAGATACGCAGTATTTT | CASSEMGSSTDTQYF
TRBJ2-3 | - | - | TRBV4-3 | TGCGCCAGCAGCCTCGCGGGGAGCTCTACCACAGATACGCAGTATTTT | CASSLAGSSTTDTQYF
TRBJ1-4 | TRBD1 | once | TRBV11-2 | TGTGCCAGCAGCTCCCGCGGACAGGCAAATGAAAAACTGTTTTTT | CASSSRGQANEKLFF
TRBJ2-7 | TRBD1 | - | TRBV29-1 | TGCAGCGTCCGGACAGGTGCTTCCTACGAGCAGTACTTC | CSVRTGASYEQYF
TRBJ2-1 | TRBD2 | - | TRBV19 | TGTGCCAGTAGGTTGACTAGCGGCCTAAACAATGAGCAGTTCTTC | CASRLTSGLNNEQFF
TRBJ2-4 | - | - | TRBV29-1 | TGCAGCGTTGTACAGAGAAACATTCAGTACTTC | CSVVQRNIQYF
TRBJ2-5 | TRBD1 | once | TRBV18 | TGTGCCAGCTCACCACGGGTGACAGGGGAAGAGACCCAGTACTTC | CASSPRVTGEETQYF
TRBJ1-2 | TRBD1 | - | TRBV5-4 | TGTGCCAGCAGCCTACAATTACGGACAGGGGGCTTCCAGGGCTACACCTTC | CASSLQLRTGGFQGYTF
TRBJ2-5 | TRBD1 | - | TRBV7-2 | TGTGCCAGCAGCTTAGGTGGGACAGGGGTTCAAGAGACCCAGTACTTC | CASSLGGTGVQETQYF
TRBJ1-2 | - | few | TRBV29-1 | TGCAGCGTTGAACCTGGGGGCGAGGGCTACACCTTC | CSVEPGGEGYTF
TRBJ1-1 | TRBD1 | - | TRBV11-3 | TGTGCCAGCAGCCAGGGACAGGGTAACACTGAAGCTTTCTTT | CASSQGQGNTEAFF